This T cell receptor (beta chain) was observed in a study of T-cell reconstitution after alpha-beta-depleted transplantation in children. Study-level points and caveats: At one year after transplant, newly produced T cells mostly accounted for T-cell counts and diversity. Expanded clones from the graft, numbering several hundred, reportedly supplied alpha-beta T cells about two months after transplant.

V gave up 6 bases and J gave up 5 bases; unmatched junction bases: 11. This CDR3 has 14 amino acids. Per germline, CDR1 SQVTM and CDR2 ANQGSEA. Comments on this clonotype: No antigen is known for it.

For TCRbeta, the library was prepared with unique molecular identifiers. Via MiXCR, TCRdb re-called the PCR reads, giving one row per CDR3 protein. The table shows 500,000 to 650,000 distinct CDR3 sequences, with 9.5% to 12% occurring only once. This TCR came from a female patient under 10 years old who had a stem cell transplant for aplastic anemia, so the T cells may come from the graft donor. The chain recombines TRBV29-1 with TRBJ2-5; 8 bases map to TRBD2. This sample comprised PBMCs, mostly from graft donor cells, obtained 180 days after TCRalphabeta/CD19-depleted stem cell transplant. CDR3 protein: CSVALLAVVETQYF. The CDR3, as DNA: TGCAGCGTCGCCTTACTAGCGGTCGTGGAGACCCAGTACTTC.